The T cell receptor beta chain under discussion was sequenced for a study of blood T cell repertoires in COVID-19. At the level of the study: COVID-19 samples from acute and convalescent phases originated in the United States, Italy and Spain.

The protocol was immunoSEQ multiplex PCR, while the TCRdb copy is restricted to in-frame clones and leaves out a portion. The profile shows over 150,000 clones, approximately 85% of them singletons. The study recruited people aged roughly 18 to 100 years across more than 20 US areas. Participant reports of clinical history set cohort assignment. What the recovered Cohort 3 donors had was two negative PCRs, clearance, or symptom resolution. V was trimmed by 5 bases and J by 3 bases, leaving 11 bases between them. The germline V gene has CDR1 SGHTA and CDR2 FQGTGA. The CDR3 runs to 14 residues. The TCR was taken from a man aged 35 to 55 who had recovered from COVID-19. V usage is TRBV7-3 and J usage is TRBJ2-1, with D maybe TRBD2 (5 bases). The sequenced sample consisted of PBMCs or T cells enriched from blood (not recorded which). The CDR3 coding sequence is TGTGCCAGCAGCCCTTACAGCGGCTACAATGAGCAGTTCTTC. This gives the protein CASSPYSGYNEQFF. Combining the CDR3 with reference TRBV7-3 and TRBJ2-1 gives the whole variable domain GAGVSQTPSNKVTEKGKYVELRCDPISGHTALYWYRQSLGQGPEFLIYFQGTGAADDSGLPNDRFFAVRPEGSVSTLKIQRTERGDSAVYLCASSPYSGYNEQFFGPGTRLTVL.